Listed here are 18 T cell receptor beta chains from one sample, sequenced in a study of blood T cells in healthy people across ages. Using a J-beta primer mix together with a sample-barcoded 5' primer, a second PCR was run for roughly 6 to 12 cycles. TCRdb passed the 5' RACE reads through MiXCR, listing each CDR3 protein once. In the table there are 700,000 to 850,000 distinct CDR3 sequences, approximately 55% of which are singletons. Sequencing was performed on blood. The receptors shown here come from a man aged 80 or over in good health.

This sequence joins TRBV5-1 and TRBJ2-1; D unresolved. V was shortened by 3 bases and J by 4 bases, with 14 bases between the two germline ends. Germline CDR1 SGHRS, CDR2 YFSETQ. The CDR3 length is 15 residues. CDR3 in amino acids: CASSSPPAPYNEQFF. The CDR3 region has the DNA TGCGCCAGCAGCTCCCCGCCAGCGCCTTACAATGAGCAGTTCTTC.

In this sample, this clonotype turned up once. The chain joins TRBV20-1 to TRBJ2-1, with 8 nucleotides matching TRBD1. CDR1 is DFQATT, CDR2 SNEGSKA, per germline (reference sequence). V lost 0 bases and J lost 5; bases outside the gene matches: 3. The CDR3 contains 14 residues. CDR3 amino acids: CSARDPTGDNEQFF. The CDR3 nucleotides read TGCAGTGCTAGAGACCCGACAGGGGACAATGAGCAGTTCTTC.

J is TRBJ2-1 and V is TRBV7-8, with no clear D. This CDR3 comprises 14 residues. Germline V lookup: CDR1 SGHVS, CDR2 FQNEAQ. V lost 5 bases and J lost 1, with 9 bases in between. The CDR3 DNA follows: TGTGCCAGCAGCAACGGGTTTTCCTACAATGAGCAGTTCTTC. It codes for CASSNGFSYNEQFF.

This chain links TRBV9 with TRBJ2-7; tentative D call: TRBD1 (7 bases). V shed 2 bases and J shed 2 bases, with 17 bases lying between them. This CDR3 comprises 16 residues. Germline-derived CDR1 and CDR2 are SGDLS and YYNGEE. The CDR3: CASSVRGGTAPYEQYF. The CDR3, as DNA: TGTGCCAGCAGCGTGAGAGGGGGGACAGCTCCCTACGAGCAGTACTTC.

The chain is built from TRBV28 and TRBJ2-1; TRBD2 aligns across 11 bases. The length of the CDR3 is 12 residues. Germline V gene sequence: CDR1 MDHEN, CDR2 SYDVKM. J lost 15 bases, V lost 2 bases, and 3 bases had no gene match. The CDR3 spells CASSLGTSGTFF. DNA of the CDR3: TGTGCCAGCAGTTTAGGGACTAGCGGAACGTTCTTC.

The chain couples TRBV12-3 or TRBV12-4 to TRBJ2-1; 11 bases line up with TRBD2. V trimming: 9 bases; J trimming: 4 bases; junction bases outside the gene matches: 8. There are 15 residues in the CDR3. The CDR3 is CASRIAGGKYNEQFF. CDR3 sequence (DNA): TGTGCCAGTAGAATAGCGGGGGGGAAATACAATGAGCAGTTCTTC.

This clonotype was counted between two and nine times. J is TRBJ2-7 and V is TRBV6-6; D not certain. The V end lost 4 bases, the J end lost 2 bases, and 9 bases lay between the germline ends. The CDR3 totals 13 residues. Per germline, CDR1 MNHNY and CDR2 SVGAGI (reference sequence). This chain's CDR3 is CASSWAPTYEQYF. The CDR3, as DNA: TGTGCCAGCAGTTGGGCGCCGACCTACGAGCAGTACTTC.

The chain combines TRBV6-1 with TRBJ2-3; D is undetermined. Trimming left V 0 bases short and J 14 bases short, with 15 bases between. The CDR3 is 13 residues long. Germline V gives CDR1 MNHNS, CDR2 SASEGT. The CDR3 loop reads CASSEAGNRYAYF. CDR3 bases: TGTGCCAGCAGTGAAGCGGGGAACAGATACGCGTATTTT.

The chain links TRBV7-9 to TRBJ2-5; 9 bases match TRBD2. This CDR3 comprises 16 residues. The trim removed 1 base at V and 5 bases at J, leaving 8 bases unmatched. The germline CDR1 and CDR2 sequences are SEHNR and FQNEAQ (reference sequence). CDR3 sequence: CASSLGSSGMWETQYF. Here the CDR3 DNA reads TGTGCCAGCAGCTTAGGTTCTAGCGGGATGTGGGAGACCCAGTACTTC.

The rearrangement links TRBV20-1 to TRBJ2-6, with 7 bases lining up with TRBD2. Per germline, CDR1 DFQATT and CDR2 SNEGSKA (reference sequence). This CDR3 has 15 residues. J was trimmed by 0 bases and V by 6 bases; bases with no gene match: 5. The CDR3 here is CSAGGDGSGANVLTF. CDR3 nucleotides: TGCAGTGCGGGGGGGGACGGCTCTGGGGCCAACGTCCTGACTTTC.

V and J are TRBV2 and TRBJ2-5, with 10 bases lining up with TRBD2. Per the germline V gene, CDR1 is SNHLY and CDR2 is FYNNEI. The CDR3 runs to 17 residues. V lost 6 bases and J lost 5; bases outside the gene matches: 15. The CDR3, as DNA: TGTGCCAGCAGAAATCCGGTACTAGCGGGGAAACGGGAGACCCAGTACTTC. This codes for CASRNPVLAGKRETQYF.

The chain joins TRBV20-1 to TRBJ2-1, with TRBD2 as a possible D gene (5 bases). The end of the DNA fits TRBJ2-7 better, so the J call may be wrong. Germline values: CDR1 DFQATT, CDR2 SNEGSKA (reference sequence). The CDR3 has 16 amino acids. The CDR3 is CSARGLARTRNDEQYF. CDR3 in DNA: TGCAGTGCTAGAGGGTTAGCGAGAACGAGAAACGATGAGCAGTACTTC.

This chain uses TRBV5-1 with TRBJ2-7; D gene unclear. This CDR3 spans 14 amino acids. Germline V lookup: CDR1 SGHRS, CDR2 YFSETQ. Trimming cost V 1 base and J 2 bases, with 10 bases left between them. For the CDR3, the DNA is TGCGCCAGCAGCTTGAAGGCGGAAGCCTACGAGCAGTACTTC. Amino acids: CASSLKAEAYEQYF.

The chain employs TRBV20-1 and TRBJ2-7; no reliable D call. Trimming pared 1 base from V and 4 bases from J, leaving 14 bases between. The CDR3 runs to 14 residues. Germline CDR1 reads DFQATT; CDR2 reads SNEGSKA (reference sequence). The CDR3 DNA sequence: TGCAGTGCTAGAGGGTCTTCCTGGGGATACGAGCAGTACTTC. The encoded protein is CSARGSSWGYEQYF.

The chain combines TRBV7-2 with TRBJ2-4; D is undetermined. The DNA end favors TRBJ2-7, so the J call may be wrong. The length of the CDR3 is 12 residues. Looked up from germline, CDR1 is SGHTA and CDR2 is FQGNSA. CDR3 protein: CASSLFINEQYF. In nucleotides, the CDR3 is TGTGCCAGCAGCTTATTTATAAACGAGCAGTACTTC.

The chain joins TRBV11-1 to TRBJ1-1, with 8 nucleotides matching TRBD1. V trimming: 5 bases; J trimming: 6 bases; junction bases outside the gene matches: 5. This CDR3 comprises 13 residues. Germline CDR1 and CDR2: SGHAT and FQDESV (reference sequence). CDR3 amino acids: CASSPGGTAEAFF. Here the CDR3 DNA reads TGTGCCAGCAGCCCAGGGGGCACAGCTGAAGCTTTCTTT. The variable domain in full, completed from reference TRBV11-1 and TRBJ1-1, reads EAEVAQSPRYKITEKSQAVAFWCDPISGHATLYWYRQILGQGPELLVQFQDESVVDDSQLPKDRFSAERLKGVDSTLKIQPAELGDSAMYLCASSPGGTAEAFFGQGTRLTVV.

This clonotype was seen repeatedly, ten times or more. The junction shows a germline mismatch at one end, possibly a read error. V is TRBV18 and J is TRBJ2-7; D is unclear. The CDR3 covers 15 residues. Per the germline V gene, CDR1 is KGHSH and CDR2 is LQKENI. CDR3 protein: CATSLALGEFDEQYF. CDR3 coding DNA: TGTGCCACCTCACTCGCTTTAGGAGAGTTTGACGAGCAGTACTTC.

The chain carries TRBV20-1 and TRBJ2-5; tentative D call: TRBD1 (5 bases). Germline CDR1 and CDR2: DFQATT and SNEGSKA (reference sequence). Trimming shortened V by 4 bases and J by 2 bases, and 8 bases separated the two germline ends. The CDR3 spans 12 residues. CDR3 loop: CSATRAQETQYF. The CDR3 DNA reads TGCAGTGCTACCAGGGCGCAAGAGACCCAGTACTTC.